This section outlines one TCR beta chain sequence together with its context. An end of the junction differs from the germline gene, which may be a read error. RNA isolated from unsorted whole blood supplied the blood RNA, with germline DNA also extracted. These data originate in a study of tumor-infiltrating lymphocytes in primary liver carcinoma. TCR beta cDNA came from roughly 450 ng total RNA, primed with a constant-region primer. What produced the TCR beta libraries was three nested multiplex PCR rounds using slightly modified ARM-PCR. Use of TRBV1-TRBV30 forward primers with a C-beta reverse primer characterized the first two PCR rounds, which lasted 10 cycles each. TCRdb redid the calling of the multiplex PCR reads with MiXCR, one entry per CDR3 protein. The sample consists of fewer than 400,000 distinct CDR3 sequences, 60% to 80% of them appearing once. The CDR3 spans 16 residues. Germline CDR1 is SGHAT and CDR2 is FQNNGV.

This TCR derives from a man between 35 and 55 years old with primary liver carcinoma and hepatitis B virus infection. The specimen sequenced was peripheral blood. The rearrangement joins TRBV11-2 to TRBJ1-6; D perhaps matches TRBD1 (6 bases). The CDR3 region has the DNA TGTACCAGCAGCTTATATCGACCCAGGGGAGGAATACCCCTCCAATTT. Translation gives CTSSLYRPRGGIPLQF.